This is a list of T cell receptor beta chains from one sample in a study of T cells in pancreatic ductal adenocarcinoma. The protocol was immunoSEQ multiplex PCR, while the TCRdb copy is restricted to in-frame clones and leaves out a portion. Here the sample spans about 16,000 clones, 91% being singletons. Material for sequencing was PBMCs. The origin of the receptors is a human donor with pancreatic ductal adenocarcinoma. Each CDR3 is given with its conserved first and last residue. The order of the fields is V gene, D gene, clone size, J gene, CDR3 protein, CDR3 DNA. D genes are given only for firm matches. Size is stated for part of the rows, as once, few or many counts, or as a class when the clone is expanded.

TRBV28,TRBD1,NA,TRBJ2-3,CASSGLPGQGPPDTQYF,TGTGCCAGCAGTGGCTTACCGGGACAGGGGCCTCCAGATACGCAGTATTTT
TRBV30,NA,few,TRBJ1-1,CAWKRQGNTEAFF,TGTGCCTGGAAGAGGCAGGGGAACACTGAAGCTTTCTTT
TRBV4-3,TRBD1,once,TRBJ1-5,CASSQSPPGTGSSNQPQHF,TGCGCCAGCAGCCAATCACCCCCCGGGACAGGGTCTAGCAATCAGCCCCAGCATTTT
TRBV7-3,NA,NA,TRBJ2-7,CASSLTPGNEQYF,TGTGCCAGCAGCTTAACTCCGGGGAACGAGCAGTACTTC
TRBV19,NA,NA,TRBJ2-1,CASSERRPGNEQFF,TGTGCCAGTAGTGAGCGGAGGCCGGGCAATGAGCAGTTCTTC
TRBV15,NA,few,TRBJ2-3,CATSLRRETDTQYF,TGTGCCACCTCCCTCCGGCGTGAGACAGATACGCAGTATTTT
TRBV10-3,NA,NA,TRBJ1-2,CATGRGGADYGYTF,TGTGCCACCGGACGGGGGGGCGCGGACTATGGCTACACCTTC
TRBV27,TRBD1,NA,TRBJ1-2,CASSLLTGTGGFTTNYGYTF,TGTGCCAGCAGTTTGTTGACCGGGACAGGGGGCTTTACCACTAACTATGGCTACACCTTC
TRBV10-1,TRBD1,NA,TRBJ2-3,CASSEPGQGTDTQYF,TGCGCCAGCAGTGAGCCGGGACAGGGAACAGATACGCAGTATTTT
TRBV19,NA,NA,TRBJ1-1,CASSTIQRGFTEAFF,TGTGCCAGTAGTACAATCCAGAGGGGGTTCACTGAAGCTTTCTTT
TRBV2,NA,NA,TRBJ1-2,CASSEAPRGANIGYTF,TGTGCCAGCAGTGAAGCGCCCAGGGGCGCGAATATTGGCTACACCTTC
TRBV27,TRBD1,NA,TRBJ2-3,CASSLSAGQGYTDTQYF,TGTGCCAGCAGTTTATCTGCCGGACAGGGTTACACAGATACGCAGTATTTT
TRBV28,NA,NA,TRBJ1-3,CASSFGSGNTIYF,TGTGCCAGCAGTTTTGGGTCGGGAAACACCATATATTTT
TRBV7-8,TRBD2,NA,TRBJ2-7,CASSLDLAGALREQYF,TGTGCCAGCAGCTTAGATCTAGCGGGAGCGCTCCGGGAGCAGTACTTC
TRBV10-3,NA,NA,TRBJ1-3,CAISPPDSGGATPRSGNTIYF,TGTGCCATCAGTCCCCCTGATTCGGGGGGGGCCACGCCACGCTCTGGAAACACCATATATTTT
TRBV18,TRBD1,NA,TRBJ2-7,CASSPRPYGTGAQTSSYEQYF,TGTGCCAGCTCACCGAGGCCTTACGGGACAGGGGCGCAGACTAGCTCCTACGAGCAGTACTTC
TRBV7-2,TRBD2,NA,TRBJ2-3,CASSRSIAGGPRSTDTQYF,TGTGCCAGCAGCCGTTCCATAGCGGGGGGGCCTCGGAGCACAGATACGCAGTATTTT
TRBV5-4,TRBD1,NA,TRBJ1-1,CASSLVRPGGWGNTEAFF,TGTGCCAGCAGCTTGGTCCGGCCAGGGGGATGGGGAAACACTGAAGCTTTCTTT
TRBV5-1,TRBD2,NA,TRBJ2-5,CASSPQAGGPSIFIETQYF,TGCGCCAGCAGCCCCCAAGCGGGGGGGCCTTCAATTTTCATTGAGACCCAGTACTTC
TRBV6-6,TRBD1,NA,TRBJ1-3,CASAEGAQGNTIYF,TGTGCCAGCGCTGAGGGGGCGCAGGGAAACACCATATATTTT
TRBV27,TRBD1,NA,TRBJ2-4,CASSMTGGAAKNIQYF,TGTGCCAGCAGTATGACAGGGGGCGCAGCCAAAAACATTCAGTACTTC
TRBV11-2,TRBD1,NA,TRBJ2-5,CASSSAGTGETQYF,TGTGCCAGCAGCTCCGCCGGGACAGGCGAGACCCAGTACTTC
TRBV7-3,TRBD2,NA,TRBJ2-5,CASSLMGGFGETQYF,TGTGCCAGCAGCTTAATGGGGGGGTTCGGAGAGACCCAGTACTTC
TRBV6-6,NA,once,TRBJ1-1,CASSYSQGHTEAFF,TGTGCCAGCAGTTACTCGCAGGGGCACACTGAAGCTTTCTTT
TRBV9,NA,NA,TRBJ2-7,CASSVGVGNTYEQYF,TGTGCCAGCAGCGTAGGGGTGGGGAACACCTACGAGCAGTACTTC
TRBV19,TRBD1,NA,TRBJ1-4,CASSKLRGPTNEKLFF,TGTGCCAGTAGTAAGCTGAGGGGGCCTACTAATGAAAAACTGTTTTTT
TRBV5-1,NA,NA,TRBJ1-1,CASSPANTEAFF,TGCGCCAGCAGCCCGGCAAACACTGAAGCTTTCTTT
TRBV6-5,TRBD1,NA,TRBJ1-5,CASSAMGTGDQPQHF,TGTGCCAGCAGTGCGATGGGGACAGGGGATCAGCCCCAGCATTTT
TRBV18,NA,NA,TRBJ1-4,CASSLGQPATNEKLFF,TGTGCCAGCTCACTAGGACAACCCGCAACTAATGAAAAACTGTTTTTT
TRBV10-3,TRBD1,NA,TRBJ2-5,CAISESTAAGGAETQYF,TGTGCCATCAGTGAGTCGACGGCGGCAGGGGGCGCAGAGACCCAGTACTTC
TRBV28,TRBD1,NA,TRBJ1-6,CASSLAILGQGAANSPLHF,TGTGCCAGCAGCTTGGCTATTCTCGGACAGGGCGCGGCGAATTCACCCCTCCACTTT
TRBV25-1,NA,NA,TRBJ1-3,CASSEYGTASSGNTIYF,TGTGCCAGCAGTGAATACGGGACGGCTAGCTCTGGAAACACCATATATTTT
TRBV18,NA,NA,TRBJ1-2,CASSPGSSYGYTF,TGTGCCAGCTCCCCCGGGAGTTCCTATGGCTACACCTTC
TRBV5-5,NA,NA,TRBJ1-5,CASSLAPGSSQPQHF,TGTGCCAGCAGCTTGGCCCCAGGGTCCAGTCAGCCCCAGCATTTT
TRBV6-1,TRBD1,NA,TRBJ1-2,CTLGRDSEGVSGYTF,TGTACGCTTGGGCGGGACAGCGAGGGAGTGAGTGGCTACACCTTC
TRBV5-1,TRBD2,NA,TRBJ2-3,CASSFGGATTDTQYF,TGCGCCAGCAGCTTCGGGGGGGCGACCACAGATACGCAGTATTTT
TRBV10-3,TRBD1,NA,TRBJ2-7,CAISLDRVYEQYF,TGTGCCATCAGTTTGGACAGGGTCTACGAGCAGTACTTC
TRBV7-2,NA,NA,TRBJ1-3,CASSPHSGNTIYF,TGTGCCAGCAGCCCCCACTCTGGAAACACCATATATTTT
TRBV10-3,NA,NA,TRBJ2-7,CAISEFRRASYEQYF,TGTGCCATCAGTGAGTTCAGACGGGCTTCCTACGAGCAGTACTTC
TRBV6-5,NA,NA,TRBJ1-2,CASSPTDGYGYTF,TGTGCCAGCAGTCCGACGGACGGCTATGGCTACACCTTC
TRBV5-5,NA,NA,TRBJ2-2,CASSLASGVPSNTGELFF,TGTGCCAGCAGCTTGGCCTCAGGGGTCCCCTCGAACACCGGGGAGCTGTTTTTT
TRBV15,NA,NA,TRBJ1-5,CATSRDRGRVSDNQPQHF,TGTGCCACCAGCAGAGATAGAGGCAGGGTCAGCGACAATCAGCCCCAGCATTTT
TRBV19,TRBD2,NA,TRBJ2-1,CASRRSSGAYNEQFF,TGTGCCAGTCGTAGGAGTAGCGGGGCCTACAATGAGCAGTTCTTC
TRBV28,NA,NA,TRBJ2-7,CASSKRTGRSSYEQYF,TGTGCCAGCAGTAAACGCACCGGGAGAAGCTCCTACGAGCAGTACTTC
TRBV11-2,NA,NA,TRBJ2-7,CASSRGSGYEQYF,TGTGCCAGCAGCCGAGGCAGCGGCTACGAGCAGTACTTC
TRBV19,TRBD2,NA,TRBJ2-2,CASSIQLAGGTGELFF,TGTGCCAGTAGTATTCAGCTAGCGGGGGGAACTGGGGAGCTGTTTTTT
TRBV27,NA,NA,TRBJ2-3,CASGRASSTDTQYF,TGTGCCAGCGGACGGGCCTCTAGCACAGATACGCAGTATTTT
TRBV7-7,TRBD2,NA,TRBJ2-1,CASSKGTSGPLNEQFF,TGTGCCAGCAGCAAAGGGACTAGCGGGCCTTTGAATGAGCAGTTCTTC